This TCR beta chain was recorded in a study of cytomegalovirus exposure and HLA in healthy donors. Study information: Earlier results showed almost 120 million unique TCR beta sequences derived from approximately 180 million T cells. Tens of millions of unique TCRs from HLA-typed donors were held in an early release of data. The study, taken as a whole, reports: Rarity characterized most TCR sequences, yet some public TCRs appeared in many donors. Researchers reported from a later analysis that most CMV-associated TCR beta chains appeared HLA-restricted.

As regards this clone: Its antigen is currently unknown.

CDR1 is LGHNA and CDR2 is YSLEER in the germline V gene. The CDR3 has 16 residues. Trimming cost V 0 bases and J 0 bases, with 12 bases left between them. Use of 60 Vbeta and 13 Jbeta primers characterized the PCR. Profiling relied on immunoSEQ multiplex PCR, and the TCRdb table lists in-frame clones only, not all of them. The sample yields 150,000 to 200,000 clones, roughly four fifths seen once. Sequencing input: PBMCs. The receptor was derived from a young man in good health and CMV-seronegative. V gene TRBV4-3 combines with J gene TRBJ2-7; D perhaps matches TRBD2 (5 bases). CDR3 in amino acids: CASSQEMRASSYEQYF. For the CDR3, the DNA is TGCGCCAGCAGCCAAGAAATGCGGGCCAGCTCCTACGAGCAGTACTTC.